This T cell receptor beta chain came from a study of neurological immune-mediated disorders. Study-wide results and caveats: The greatest degree of TCR clonal expansion was observed in HTLV-1-associated myelopathy, with the lowest in multiple sclerosis, below that of healthy controls.

This clonotype was detected ten times or more. Antigen: not known. This CDR3 comprises 11 residues. The V end was cut by 3 bases, the J end by 2 bases, with 4 bases between. Looked up from germline, CDR1 is DFQATT and CDR2 is SNEGSKA (reference sequence). TCRdb reprocessed the 5' RACE reads with MiXCR, giving one entry per CDR3 protein. The table lists tens of thousands of distinct CDR3 sequences, roughly 4.1% of them singletons. The J gene is TRBJ2-5, the V gene TRBV20-1; D is undetermined. This receptor was taken from a woman aged 60 to 75 with multiple sclerosis. The specimen was PBMCs. CDR3 loop: CSARSQETQYF. CDR3 coding DNA: TGCAGTGCTAGGTCGCAAGAGACCCAGTACTTC.